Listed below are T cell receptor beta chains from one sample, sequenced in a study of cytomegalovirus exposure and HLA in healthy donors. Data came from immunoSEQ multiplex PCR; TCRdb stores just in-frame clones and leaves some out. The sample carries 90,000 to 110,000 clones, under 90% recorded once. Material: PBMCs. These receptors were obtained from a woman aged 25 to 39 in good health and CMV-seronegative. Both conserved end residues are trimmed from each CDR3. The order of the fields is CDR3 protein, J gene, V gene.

CDR3 protein: ASSRDSSMNTEAF
J gene: TRBJ1-1
V gene: TRBV2

CDR3 protein: ASSGTVNTEAF
J gene: TRBJ1-1
V gene: TRBV19

CDR3 protein: ATSRSGEWYNEQF
J gene: TRBJ2-1
V gene: TRBV15

CDR3 protein: ASSYRREDTQY
J gene: TRBJ2-3
V gene: TRBV7-7

CDR3 protein: ASSIRETGTDTQY
J gene: TRBJ2-3
V gene: TRBV9

CDR3 protein: SGRVNTEAF
J gene: TRBJ1-1
V gene: TRBV29-1

CDR3 protein: ASYPGQGASTQY
J gene: TRBJ2-3
V gene: TRBV28

CDR3 protein: ASSLRSDRGLGKLF
J gene: TRBJ1-4
V gene: TRBV5-4

CDR3 protein: ASSQERLAGGTNTGELF
J gene: TRBJ2-2
V gene: TRBV4-2

CDR3 protein: ASTVVAGSTDTQY
J gene: TRBJ2-3
V gene: TRBV6-4

CDR3 protein: SARGGGNTEAF
J gene: TRBJ1-1
V gene: TRBV29-1

CDR3 protein: ASSLLDYGYA
J gene: TRBJ1-2
V gene: TRBV28

CDR3 protein: ASSLSGTSGDTQY
J gene: TRBJ2-3
V gene: TRBV5-1

CDR3 protein: ASSVARLSREQF
J gene: TRBJ2-1
V gene: TRBV9

CDR3 protein: ARNDRRSGVVTDTQY
J gene: TRBJ2-3
V gene: TRBV5-3

CDR3 protein: ARSLGTGAYGYT
J gene: TRBJ1-2
V gene: TRBV5-3

CDR3 protein: SASGRSYNEQF
J gene: TRBJ2-1
V gene: TRBV29-1

CDR3 protein: ASSVTSSNTGELF
J gene: TRBJ2-2
V gene: TRBV2

CDR3 protein: ASSPRSSEETQY
J gene: TRBJ2-5
V gene: TRBV5-4

CDR3 protein: ATLTGTKETQY
J gene: TRBJ2-5
V gene: TRBV7-2

CDR3 protein: ASSPGTGVHNEQF
J gene: TRBJ2-1
V gene: TRBV18

CDR3 protein: ASSSPLGWTNEKLF
J gene: TRBJ1-4
V gene: TRBV28

CDR3 protein: SVEGGGLALLSSYNEQF
J gene: TRBJ2-1
V gene: TRBV29-1

CDR3 protein: SVGASGRQY
J gene: TRBJ2-7
V gene: TRBV29-1

CDR3 protein: ASSLPQAGELF
J gene: TRBJ2-2
V gene: TRBV5-1

CDR3 protein: ASSYSGTQTGEQY
J gene: TRBJ2-7
V gene: TRBV6-5

CDR3 protein: ASSSGLAGALDEQY
J gene: TRBJ2-7
V gene: TRBV7-2

CDR3 protein: ASNRGGTEAF
J gene: TRBJ1-1
V gene: TRBV6-5

CDR3 protein: ASSARLAATFYNEQF
J gene: TRBJ2-1
V gene: TRBV28

CDR3 protein: ASTQAGSPTDTQY
J gene: TRBJ2-3
V gene: TRBV9

CDR3 protein: ASSRRTGAQF
J gene: TRBJ2-1
V gene: TRBV5-4

CDR3 protein: ASSEIRLAGPKGPGETQY
J gene: TRBJ2-5
V gene: TRBV10-1

CDR3 protein: ASSFGTSGYNEQF
J gene: TRBJ2-1
V gene: TRBV9

CDR3 protein: ASSYRTGGYT
J gene: TRBJ1-2
V gene: TRBV6-5

CDR3 protein: ASSWQTGEAF
J gene: TRBJ1-1
V gene: TRBV5-6

CDR3 protein: ASSLVGGYGYT
J gene: TRBJ1-2
V gene: TRBV5-1

CDR3 protein: ASSQVGQARNYEQY
J gene: TRBJ2-7
V gene: TRBV4-1

CDR3 protein: ASRIHYRKAGELF
J gene: TRBJ2-2
V gene: TRBV21-1

CDR3 protein: ASANDTGTDTQY
J gene: TRBJ2-3
V gene: TRBV19

CDR3 protein: ASSAGLAGAETQY
J gene: TRBJ2-5
V gene: TRBV9

CDR3 protein: ASSISGESTDTQY
J gene: TRBJ2-3
V gene: TRBV19

CDR3 protein: AWSVTRGFAGPSNQPQH
J gene: TRBJ1-5
V gene: TRBV30

CDR3 protein: AVEEGPEAF
J gene: TRBJ1-1
V gene: TRBV14

CDR3 protein: AWSTLPGQGGEQY
J gene: TRBJ2-7
V gene: TRBV30

CDR3 protein: ASSPRTSGSGGGEQY
J gene: TRBJ2-7
V gene: TRBV5-1

CDR3 protein: ASSLVLAGAHEQF
J gene: TRBJ2-1
V gene: TRBV11-2

CDR3 protein: ASSLFSRGSYEQY
J gene: TRBJ2-7
V gene: TRBV11-2

CDR3 protein: ASSNQGRDTEAF
J gene: TRBJ1-1
V gene: TRBV6-1

CDR3 protein: ASRGTRGNVDTQY
J gene: TRBJ2-3
V gene: TRBV5-1

CDR3 protein: ASGNTNTGELF
J gene: TRBJ2-2
V gene: TRBV7-2

CDR3 protein: ASSRTAGQTQY
J gene: TRBJ2-5
V gene: TRBV4-1